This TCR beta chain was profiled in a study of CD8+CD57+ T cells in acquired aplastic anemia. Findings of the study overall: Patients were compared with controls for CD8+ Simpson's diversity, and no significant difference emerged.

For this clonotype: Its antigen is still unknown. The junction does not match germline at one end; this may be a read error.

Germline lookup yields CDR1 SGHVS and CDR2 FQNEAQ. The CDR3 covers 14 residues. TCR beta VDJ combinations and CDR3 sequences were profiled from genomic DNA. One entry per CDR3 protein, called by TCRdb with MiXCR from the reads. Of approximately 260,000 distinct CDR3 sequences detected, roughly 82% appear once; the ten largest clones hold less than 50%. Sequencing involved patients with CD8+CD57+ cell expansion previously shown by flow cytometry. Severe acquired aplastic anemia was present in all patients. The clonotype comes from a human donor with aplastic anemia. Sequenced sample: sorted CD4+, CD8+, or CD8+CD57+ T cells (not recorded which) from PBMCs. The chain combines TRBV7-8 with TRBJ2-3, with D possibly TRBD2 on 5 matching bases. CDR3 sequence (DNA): TGTGCCAGCAGCTTCGCGGGCGGAGACGATCAGCATTTTTTT. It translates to CASSFAGGDDQHFF.